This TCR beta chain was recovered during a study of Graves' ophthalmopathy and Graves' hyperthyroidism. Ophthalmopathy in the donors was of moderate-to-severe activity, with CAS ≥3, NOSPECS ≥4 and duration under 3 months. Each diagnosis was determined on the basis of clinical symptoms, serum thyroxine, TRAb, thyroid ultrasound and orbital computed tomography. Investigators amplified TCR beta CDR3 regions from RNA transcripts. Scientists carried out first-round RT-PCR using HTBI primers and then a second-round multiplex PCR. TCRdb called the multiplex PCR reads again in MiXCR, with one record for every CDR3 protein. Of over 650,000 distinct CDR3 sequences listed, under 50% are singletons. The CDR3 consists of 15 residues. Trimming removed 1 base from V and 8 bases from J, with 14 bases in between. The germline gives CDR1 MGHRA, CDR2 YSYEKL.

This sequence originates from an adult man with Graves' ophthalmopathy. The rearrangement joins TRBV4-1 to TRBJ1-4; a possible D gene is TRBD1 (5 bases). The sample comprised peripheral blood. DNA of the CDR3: TGCGCCAGCAGCCAAGGGCAGGGCGGCCACGAAAAACTGTTTTTT. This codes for CASSQGQGGHEKLFF.